This TCR beta chain was identified during a study of regulatory T cells in long-lasting Graves disease (dated by TCRdb to about 2021). With respect to the entire study: Antithyroid drugs had been taken for less than 3 months by newly diagnosed Graves' disease patients. The study was registered as a clinical trial and conducted in China. A total of some 35 samples underwent TCR sequencing, from about 13 patients with persistent Graves' disease and 20 or so patients with newly diagnosed Graves' disease. This study used TCR sequencing and RNA sequencing of peripheral blood to compare persistent Graves' disease patients against newly diagnosed Graves' disease patients. Study-level results and caveats: Lower TCR Shannon entropy and fewer highly expanded clones were observed in persistent Graves' disease patients than in newly diagnosed patients, which suggested clonal expansion. As a limitation, the authors acknowledged that the small sample size may reduce accuracy. Sequencing and analysis were restricted to the TCR beta chain. Persistent disease showed preferential use of TRBV28, TRBJ1-2 and TRBJ2-5, whereas newly diagnosed disease favored TRBV20-1 and TRBJ2-1. The study examined only peripheral blood because the primary lesion, thyroid tissue, could not be accessed. Persistent patients shared more public clonotypes among themselves (2,741) than newly diagnosed patients did (approximately 970).

To prepare the library, multiplex PCR was applied. The sequencing machine was an Illumina HiSeq 4000. iRepertoire HTBI primers and Arm-PCR amplification of CDR3 regions were used to construct TCR beta libraries. Gel purification was performed on PCR products prior to sequencing. The study's own analysis went as follows. A total of 62 TRBV and under 15 TRBJ segments were identified across samples and were used for gene usage analysis of CDR3 amino acid clonotypes. COPE and FqMerger were used to merge filtered high-quality paired reads into contigs. BLAST was used to align contigs to IMGT TRBV, TRBD and TRBJ reference genes, and CDR3 was defined according to IMGT. Any clonotype with a frequency above 0.1% was classified as a highly expanded clone. Repertoire diversity was measured by Shannon entropy, and V-J evenness by the Gini coefficient. Public clonotypes were defined as clonotypes shared by more than one individual. In TCRdb, the public reads were trimmed at Q25 with fastp and aligned with MiXCR, with productive beta chains retained. Rows with a matching CDR3 protein are joined into one entry that keeps the most common DNA and genes. These V and J calls originate from TCRdb's pipeline instead of the authors' own analysis. This sample is represented by 500,000 or so distinct CDR3 sequences; 15% to 20% of them were singletons. The ten top clones hold around 25% of the sample.

The CDR3 has 14 amino acids, counting the end cysteine and phenylalanine. Only the CDR3 DNA is retained, 42 bases long and in frame from the first base. CDR1 SEHNR and CDR2 FQNEAQ are derived from the germline V gene (reference sequence). As for this clonotype: What this receptor recognizes is not known. At one end the junction does not follow the germline gene, possibly because of a read error.

What the time point label conveys for this sample: newly diagnosed GD, antithyroid drugs for less than 3 months. RNA was extracted from PBMCs in TRIzol for both TCR sequencing and RNA sequencing. Graves' disease was diagnosed according to American Thyroid Association guidelines. Recruitment of patients was carried out at an endocrinology department in Xi'an, China. From each patient, around 9 milliliters of peripheral blood was collected into an EDTA anticoagulant tube. PBMCs were isolated by Ficoll Paque Plus density gradient separation without further T cell sorting. An Agilent 2100 Bioanalyzer and agarose gel were used to check RNA quality, and a NanoDrop 2000 was used to measure RNA concentration. Another study also made use of these data, one on T cells in Graves' hyperthyroidism and ophthalmopathy. The second investigation adds: Graves' hyperthyroidism was defined as stable when no progression to ophthalmopathy occurred over 18 months of follow-up. Hyperthyroidism patients were newly diagnosed, with disease duration under 2 months, and aged 18 to 65 years. The study excluded patients with uncontrolled infections, other autoimmune diseases, pregnancy or lactation. Clinical symptoms, serum thyroxine and TRAb, thyroid ultrasound, and orbital computed tomography formed the basis for the diagnoses. The first round of RT-PCR for the TCR CDR3 was performed with the HTBI primer set and the Qiagen OneStep RT-PCR kit. Most expanded thyroid clonotypes (frequency above 0.001) were also detected in blood, suggesting blood repertoires may reflect thyroid immune responses. In cross-validation, a model built on a 13 V-J signature told ophthalmopathy apart from stable hyperthyroidism with under 90% sensitivity and about 81% specificity, and in testing the same model reached 80%/75%. In validation, the model predicted progression to ophthalmopathy with 65% to 71% sensitivity and roughly 72% specificity, a median of about 6.7 months before onset. A discovery cohort of roughly 100 patients, approximately 45 with Graves' ophthalmopathy and about 58 with stable Graves' hyperthyroidism, was used to find distinguishing TCR V-J signatures. An independent validation cohort of some 18 hyperthyroidism patients and some 15 patients who later progressed to ophthalmopathy tested prospective prediction of ophthalmopathy. The 90 to 100 discovery patients were randomly divided into training and test sets at a 7:3 ratio. In about 6 Graves' hyperthyroidism patients, the study also compared T-cell repertoires from thyroid tissue with T-cell repertoires from blood. Once sampling was done, hyperthyroidism patients were given methimazole at a starting dose of 30 mg daily, whereas ophthalmopathy patients were given high-dose intravenous methylprednisolone. Libraries were constructed in a second round of multiplex PCR, after which size selection and purification were carried out. Sequencing of the libraries was done on an Illumina HiSeq2000 using paired-end 100 bp reads. SOAPnuke was used to process the raw data, throwing out any read that contained adapters or uncalled bases, had a mean Phred below 15, or lacked an exact constant-primer or identifier match. High-quality paired reads were merged using COPE v1.2.5, and each unique nucleotide sequence was defined as a clonotype. MiTCR v1.1 was used to align the clonotypes against IMGT TRBV, TRBD and TRBJ reference segments. Only V-J combinations with frequency above 0.0001, covering roughly 99% of repertoires, were analysed. The TCS score was defined as the ratio of F50 (clonal expansion) to E x V (chaos), calculated using BLOSUM62-based TCRdist between CDR3 peptides within each V-J. Welch's t-statistics and random forest reduced 450 to 600 V-J features to roughly 13, which were used in a naive Bayes classifier (R e1071). Sample size was not statistically predetermined, and investigators were not blinded to group allocation. The paper reports TCR Vbeta CDR3 sequencing of 140 or so peripheral blood samples: 43 ophthalmopathy, over 70 hyperthyroidism and 17 progressor patients.

The V and J segments used are TRBV7-9 and TRBJ2-5, with TRBD1 as a weak D call on 6 bases. The material was peripheral blood mononuclear cells (PBMCs), obtained at new diagnosis, from a patient treated with antithyroid drugs. This clonotype was sampled from a woman aged 35-65 years with Graves disease. Donor details come from another sample of the same person, matched by shared clones. Here the CDR3 is given as CASGLTQGQETQYF. DNA sequence: TGTGCCAGCGGCTTAACACAGGGCCAAGAGACCCAGTACTTC. The CDR3 plus the reference TRBV7-9 and TRBJ2-5 genes for the other parts give the full variable domain: DTGVSQNPRHKITKRGQNVTFRCDPISEHNRLYWYRQTLGQGPEFLTYFQNEAQLEKSRLLSDRFSAERPKGSFSTLEIQRTEQGDSAMYLCASGLTQGQETQYFGPGTRLLVL.